The present entry profiles one T cell receptor beta chain with its context. Its specificity is unknown. Produced via immunoSEQ multiplex PCR; TCRdb's table is partial and in-frame only. In the table there are under 45,000 clones, 81% of which are singletons. The sample is drawn from a study of OX40 agonist ivuxolimab in advanced cancers. Study summary: Ivuxolimab, which is an agonistic anti-OX40 (CD134) antibody, was administered to the patients. Under the entry rules, prior anti-PD-1, anti-PD-L1 or anti-CTLA-4 therapy was allowed, and approximately 40% had some.

Study-level results: Several nonresponders also turned out to have low normalized T-cell clonal expansion.

The receptor's source is an adult with an advanced solid tumor such as melanoma, head and neck, liver or kidney cancer. Specimen: CD4+ or CD8+ T cells sorted from blood, collected in a trial of the OX40 agonist ivuxolimab.

CDR3 residues: CASSQESAAYEQYF. The CDR3 DNA is TGTGCCAGCAGCCAAGAAAGCGCCGCCTACGAGCAGTACTTC. The chain recombines TRBV4-2 with TRBJ2-7, with unresolved D. Germline assignment: CDR1 LGHNA and CDR2 YNFKEQ. This CDR3 contains 14 residues. With 0 bases removed from V and 2 bases from J, the gap between germline ends came to 8 bases.